The clone carrying this TCR beta chain was detected ten times or more. A single record per CDR3 protein comes from TCRdb applying MiXCR to the reads. Found here are more than 500,000 distinct CDR3 sequences, about 17% of them singletons; the top ten hold about 24%. Germline CDR1 SGDLS, CDR2 YYNGEE. J gave up 5 bases and V 2 bases, and 4 bases lay outside the gene matches. This CDR3 has 15 residues. The sample belongs to a study of T cell repertoires in cytomegalovirus infection. V gene TRBV9 combines with J gene TRBJ1-4; TRBD1 aligns across 9 bases. The receptor's source is a human donor in good health (CMV status not recorded). Some clones in this sample may be carry-over from other donors' samples. Sequences were obtained from CD8+ T cells from PBMCs. CDR3 protein: CASSVSGTGNEKLFF. Here the CDR3 DNA reads TGTGCCAGCAGCGTTTCCGGGACAGGGAATGAAAAACTGTTTTTT.